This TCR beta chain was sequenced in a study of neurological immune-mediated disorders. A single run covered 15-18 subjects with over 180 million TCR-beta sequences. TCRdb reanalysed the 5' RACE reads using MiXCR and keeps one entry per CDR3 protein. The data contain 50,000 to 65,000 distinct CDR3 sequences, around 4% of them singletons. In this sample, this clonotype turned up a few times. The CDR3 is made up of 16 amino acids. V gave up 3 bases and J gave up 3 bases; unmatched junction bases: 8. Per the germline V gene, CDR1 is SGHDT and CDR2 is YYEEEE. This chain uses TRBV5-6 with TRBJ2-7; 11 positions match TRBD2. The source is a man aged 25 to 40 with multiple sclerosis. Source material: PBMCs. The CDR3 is CASSSLAGGVLYEQYF. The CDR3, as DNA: TGTGCCAGCAGCTCCTTAGCGGGAGGGGTACTCTACGAGCAGTACTTC.